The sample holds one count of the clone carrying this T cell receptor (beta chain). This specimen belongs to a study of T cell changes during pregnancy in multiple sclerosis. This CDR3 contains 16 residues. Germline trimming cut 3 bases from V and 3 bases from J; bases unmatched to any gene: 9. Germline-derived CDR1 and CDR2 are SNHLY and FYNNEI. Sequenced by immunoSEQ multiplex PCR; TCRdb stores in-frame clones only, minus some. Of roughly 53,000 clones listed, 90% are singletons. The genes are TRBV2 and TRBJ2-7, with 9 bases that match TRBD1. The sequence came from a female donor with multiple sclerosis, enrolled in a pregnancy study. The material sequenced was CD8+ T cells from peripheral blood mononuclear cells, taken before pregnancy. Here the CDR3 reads CASSDSGQGSLYEQYF. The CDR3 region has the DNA TGTGCCAGCAGTGATTCAGGACAGGGGTCCCTCTACGAGCAGTACTTC.